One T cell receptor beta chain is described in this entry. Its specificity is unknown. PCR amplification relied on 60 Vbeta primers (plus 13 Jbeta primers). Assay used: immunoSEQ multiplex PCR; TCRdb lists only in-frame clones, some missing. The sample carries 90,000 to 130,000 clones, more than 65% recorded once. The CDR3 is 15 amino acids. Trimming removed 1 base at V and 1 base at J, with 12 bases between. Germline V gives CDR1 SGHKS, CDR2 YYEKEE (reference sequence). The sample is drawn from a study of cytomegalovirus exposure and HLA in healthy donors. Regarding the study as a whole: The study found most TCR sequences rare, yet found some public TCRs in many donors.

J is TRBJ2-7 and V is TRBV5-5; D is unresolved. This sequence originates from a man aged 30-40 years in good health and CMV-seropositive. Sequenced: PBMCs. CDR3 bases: TGTGCCAGCAGCTTGACAGCAGCCAAATCCTACGAGCAGTACTTC. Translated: CASSLTAAKSYEQYF.